This passage covers 21 T cell receptor beta chains from one sample sequenced in a study of T cell responses to AZD1222 COVID-19 vaccine. Produced via immunoSEQ multiplex PCR; TCRdb's table is partial and in-frame only. The table has around 110,000 clones, around nine tenths seen once. The specimen comprised peripheral blood, sampled 28 days after the second AZD1222 dose. These receptors were obtained from an adult who received the AZD1222 COVID-19 vaccine.

This clone came up once. The chain has TRBV30 and TRBJ1-2; D unresolved. V shed 0 bases and J shed 4 bases, with 9 bases lying between them. CDR1 and CDR2 (germline): GTSNPN, SVGIG (reference sequence). This CDR3 region has 13 residues. CDR3 sequence (DNA): TGTGCCTGGAGTGTAGTCCAGTCCTATGGCTACACCTTC. Protein product: CAWSVVQSYGYTF.

J is TRBJ1-2 and V is TRBV3-1 (or the pseudogene TRBV3-2), with D unresolved. CDR1 and CDR2 (germline): LGHDT, YNNKEL (reference sequence). Trimming removed 5 bases at V and 4 bases at J, with 5 bases between. This CDR3 comprises 11 residues. The CDR3 coding sequence is TGTGCCAGCAGCAGCGTCTATGGCTACACCTTC. Protein: CASSSVYGYTF.

The CDR3: CASSLERDRAEAFF. DNA for the CDR3: TGTGCCAGCAGCTTGGAGCGGGACAGGGCGGAAGCTTTCTTT. This chain links TRBV5-6 with TRBJ1-1; 9 nucleotides agree with TRBD1. The CDR3 runs to 14 residues. Germline values: CDR1 SGHDT, CDR2 YYEEEE. V lost 0 bases and J lost 8; bases outside the gene matches: 5.

The chain uses TRBV19 and TRBJ2-6; D might be TRBD1 (6 bases). Trimming removed 4 bases from V and 3 bases from J, with 7 bases in between. This CDR3 has 14 residues. CDR1 and CDR2 (germline): LNHDA, SQIVND (reference sequence). The CDR3 loop is CASSRGRGANVLTF. The CDR3 region has the DNA TGTGCCAGTAGTAGGGGGCGTGGGGCCAACGTCCTGACTTTC. The full variable domain, rest sourced from reference TRBV19 and TRBJ2-6, is DGGITQSPKYLFRKEGQNVTLSCEQNLNHDAMYWYRQDPGQGLRLIYYSQIVNDFQKGDIAEGYSVSREKKESFPLTVTSAQKNPTAFYLCASSRGRGANVLTFGAGSRLTVL.

The chain uses TRBV7-9 and TRBJ2-7; D remains unclear. The CDR3 is made up of 12 amino acids. Germline assignment: CDR1 SEHNR and CDR2 FQNEAQ (reference sequence). The germline V and J ends were trimmed by 5 bases and 3 bases, with 8 bases remaining between them. CDR3 in DNA: TGTGCCAGCAGCCCAGTGATCTACGAGCAGTACTTC. It specifies CASSPVIYEQYF. Full variable domain (rest looked up from reference TRBV7-9 and TRBJ2-7): DTGVSQNPRHKITKRGQNVTFRCDPISEHNRLYWYRQTLGQGPEFLTYFQNEAQLEKSRLLSDRFSAERPKGSFSTLEIQRTEQGDSAMYLCASSPVIYEQYFGPGTRLTVT.

The V call is TRBV7-8, the J call TRBJ1-1, with D maybe TRBD1 (6 bases). CDR1 and CDR2 from the germline V gene are SGHVS and FQNEAQ. V was trimmed by 5 bases and J by 1 base, leaving 14 bases between them. The CDR3 contains 15 residues. The CDR3 nucleotides read TGTGCCAGCAGCCTACACCGGGACACGAACACTGAAGCTTTCTTT. It codes for CASSLHRDTNTEAFF.

The table lists this clone with a few counts. This chain uses TRBV10-3 with TRBJ2-7; weak D call: TRBD1 (6 bases). The ends were cut back, 4 bases at V and 4 bases at J, with 14 bases in the middle. CDR1 ENHRY and CDR2 SYGVKD come from the germline V gene. This CDR3 is built from 14 residues. The chain's CDR3 is CAISAKDSYYEQYF. CDR3 sequence (DNA): TGTGCCATCAGTGCAAAGGACAGCTATTACGAGCAGTACTTC.

The V gene is TRBV29-1, the J gene TRBJ1-1, with 7 bases that match TRBD1. The germline V gene has CDR1 SQVTM and CDR2 ANQGSEA. V was pared by 7 bases and J by 0 bases, with 2 bases of the junction left unmatched. The CDR3 totals 12 residues. CDR3 residues: CSGGTVNTEAFF. The CDR3 region has the DNA TGCAGCGGGGGGACAGTGAACACTGAAGCTTTCTTT.

The V call is TRBV28, the J call TRBJ2-1; the D gene is possibly TRBD1 (5 bases). V was shortened by 6 bases and J by 0 bases, with 12 bases between the two germline ends. Germline-derived CDR1 and CDR2 are MDHEN and SYDVKM. The CDR3 totals 15 residues. The CDR3 nucleotides read TGTGCCAGCAGCAAGGGGTCTCTCTCCTACAATGAGCAGTTCTTC. It codes for CASSKGSLSYNEQFF. Full variable domain (rest looked up from reference TRBV28 and TRBJ2-1): DVKVTQSSRYLVKRTGEKVFLECVQDMDHENMFWYRQDPGLGLRLIYFSYDVKMKEKGDIPEGYSVSREKKERFSLILESASTNQTSMYLCASSKGSLSYNEQFFGPGTRLTVL.

The gene calls are TRBV21-1 and TRBJ1-1. TRBV21-1 is reported as a pseudogene. This CDR3 is built from 13 residues. In DNA form, the CDR3 reads TGTGCCAGCAGCAATTATCGGAACACTGAAGCTTTCTTT. This gives the protein CASSNYRNTEAFF.

The V gene is TRBV18, the J gene TRBJ1-1; 7 nucleotides match TRBD1. Per germline, CDR1 KGHSH and CDR2 LQKENI. Losses at the gene ends were 5 bases for V and 7 bases for J; bases not matched to a gene: 10. This CDR3 spans 14 amino acids. The CDR3 reads CASSDPGQPFEAFF. CDR3 in DNA: TGTGCCAGCTCAGACCCGGGACAGCCATTTGAAGCTTTCTTT.

The CDR3 spells CASSWTGGVIEKLFF. The CDR3 DNA reads as TGTGCCAGCAGTTGGACAGGGGGTGTAATAGAAAAACTGTTTTTT. The V gene is TRBV27, the J gene TRBJ1-4, with 10 bases lining up with TRBD1. The CDR3 covers 15 residues. The germline V gene has CDR1 MNHEY and CDR2 SMNVEV (reference sequence). The ends lost 4 bases at V and 8 bases at J; junction bases unmatched: 7.

The V call is TRBV12-3 or TRBV12-4, the J call TRBJ2-1; D unclear. This CDR3 comprises 11 residues. The V gene lost 6 bases and the J gene lost 7 bases, with 7 bases spanning the gap. DNA for the CDR3: TGTGCCAGCAGGGCCACGAATGAGCAGTTCTTC. It translates to CASRATNEQFF.

The chain combines TRBV19 with TRBJ1-2, with D uncertain. Germline CDR1 LNHDA, CDR2 SQIVND (reference sequence). Between the trimmed V and J ends, which lost 3 bases and 7 bases, there was a span of 9 bases. CDR3 length: 12 amino acids. CDR3: CASSIMTGGYTF. The CDR3 DNA reads as TGTGCCAGTAGTATCATGACGGGTGGCTACACCTTC.

The chain uses TRBV4-3 and TRBJ2-2; D call uncertain. CDR3 length: 13 amino acids. CDR1 is LGHNA, CDR2 YSLEER, per germline. Trimming removed 1 base at V and 5 bases at J, with 5 bases between. CDR3 DNA: TGCGCCAGCAGCCAAGTAGGGACCGGGGAGCTGTTTTTT. This gives the protein CASSQVGTGELFF.

The V and J genes are TRBV7-9 and TRBJ1-6, with D possibly being TRBD1 (6 bases). This CDR3 has 14 residues. Germline CDR1 reads SEHNR; CDR2 reads FQNEAQ (reference sequence). V dropped 4 bases and J dropped 10 bases, with 14 bases sitting between them. CDR3 amino acids: CASSSNRDSSPLHF. Here the CDR3 DNA reads TGTGCCAGCAGCTCCAACAGGGATTCCTCACCCCTCCACTTT.

The rearrangement joins TRBV5-1 to TRBJ2-3; 9 bases match TRBD1. The germline CDR1 and CDR2 sequences are SGHRS and YFSETQ. The CDR3 spans 16 residues. The trim removed 1 base at V and 1 base at J, leaving 4 bases unmatched. The CDR3: CASSLPRDRGTDTQYF. CDR3 bases: TGCGCCAGCAGCTTGCCTCGGGACAGGGGCACAGATACGCAGTATTTT.

The chain combines TRBV12-3 or TRBV12-4 with TRBJ1-1; 10 bases are shared with TRBD1. J was trimmed by 7 bases and V by 6 bases; bases with no gene match: 5. The CDR3 contains 13 residues. The CDR3 DNA is TGTGCCAGCAGGCGGACAGGGGGTGTTGAAGCTTTCTTT. Protein: CASRRTGGVEAFF.

V gene TRBV6-5 combines with J gene TRBJ1-3; no definite D call. The CDR3 has 13 residues. V gave up 7 bases and J gave up 4 bases, with 11 bases separating them. CDR1 is MNHEY and CDR2 is SVGAGI in the germline V gene. The CDR3 DNA follows: TGTGCCAGCACCGCCTCCCGAGGAAACACCATATATTTT. Encoded protein: CASTASRGNTIYF.

The chain is built from TRBV19 and TRBJ1-2, with D possibly TRBD1 on 5 matching bases. CDR3 length equals 15 residues. Germline values: CDR1 LNHDA, CDR2 SQIVND (reference sequence). The V gene lost 3 bases and the J gene lost 5 bases, with 16 bases spanning the gap. The DNA for the CDR3 is TGTGCCAGTAGTATCAAACAGGTTGGGGGATATGGCTACACCTTC. Protein sequence: CASSIKQVGGYGYTF.

The V and J genes are TRBV28 and TRBJ1-2, with 7 nucleotides matching TRBD1. The germline V gene has CDR1 MDHEN and CDR2 SYDVKM. Losses at the gene ends were 5 bases for V and 0 bases for J; bases not matched to a gene: 3. This CDR3 contains 14 residues. The CDR3 DNA reads TGTGCCAGCAGTCAGGGACAGCCTAACTATGGCTACACCTTC. Protein sequence: CASSQGQPNYGYTF.